Below are 5 T cell receptor beta chains sequenced from a single sample in a study of beta chain features in type 1 diabetes. Study-level findings and limits: Among all four CD4+ subsets, Type 1 diabetes patients had TCRB CDR3s that were moderately but significantly shorter.

The isolated RNA, all of it, was reverse transcribed, so expressed TCRB transcripts were what got sequenced. Sequencing used immunoSEQ multiplex PCR; TCRdb keeps in-frame clones, though not all of them. The data show 150,000 to 200,000 clones, over 6% seen once. The antigens these receptors bind are not known. The sample was central memory CD4+ T cells from blood. The source of these receptors is a man in his late teens or twenties with type 1 diabetes.

J is TRBJ1-5 and V is TRBV10-3, with D possibly being TRBD1 (5 bases). The CDR3 has 14 residues. CDR1 ENHRY and CDR2 SYGVKD come from the germline V gene. V lost 0 bases and J 4 bases, leaving 7 bases between the germline ends. The CDR3 DNA sequence: TGTGCCATCAGTGAGTCGGGGGGGAATCAGCCCCAGCATTTT. This translates into CAISESGGNQPQHF.

This clone showed up just a few times. The genes are TRBV7-2 and TRBJ2-5; a possible D gene is TRBD1 (5 bases). Per germline, CDR1 SGHTA and CDR2 FQGNSA. The CDR3 contains 14 residues. V lost 2 bases to trimming and J lost 5 bases, with 12 bases between them. This chain's CDR3 is CASSLSQQAETQYF. The CDR3 coding sequence is TGTGCCAGCAGCTTATCACAACAGGCGGAGACCCAGTACTTC.

The chain employs TRBV7-7 and TRBJ2-3, with a possible D match to TRBD1 (6 bases). In germline, CDR1 is SSHAT, CDR2 FNYEAQ (reference sequence). V was cut by 5 bases and J by 6 bases, with 9 bases left in between. This CDR3 spans 12 amino acids. In DNA, the CDR3 is TGTGCCAGCAGCCGGGACACGGATACGCAGTATTTT. This encodes CASSRDTDTQYF.

The chain joins TRBV29-1 to TRBJ2-3; TRBD2 matches 9 bases. There are 12 residues in the CDR3. From germline, CDR1 is SQVTM and CDR2 ANQGSEA. Unmatched junction bases numbered 2, after V lost 6 bases and J lost 4 bases. Here the CDR3 DNA reads TGCAGCGTGGGGACTAGCCCAGATACGCAGTATTTT. Encoded protein: CSVGTSPDTQYF.

The rearrangement joins TRBV28 to TRBJ2-2; D is undetermined. V lost 6 bases, J lost 6 bases, and 11 bases lay in between. The CDR3 is 13 amino acids. CDR1 is MDHEN, CDR2 SYDVKM, per germline. In nucleotides, the CDR3 is TGTGCCAGCAGGTCCCCGGTGTCCGGGGAGCTGTTTTTT. It translates to CASRSPVSGELFF.